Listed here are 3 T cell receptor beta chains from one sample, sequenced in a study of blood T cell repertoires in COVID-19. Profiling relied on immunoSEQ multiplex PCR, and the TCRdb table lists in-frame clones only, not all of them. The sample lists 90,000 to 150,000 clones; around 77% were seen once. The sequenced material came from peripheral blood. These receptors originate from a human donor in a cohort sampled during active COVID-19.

CDR3 DNA sequence: TGTGCCAGCAGTCCCACAGGGACAGGCAACACCTTC. Its protein product is CASSPTGTGNTF. The rearrangement joins TRBV27 to TRBJ1-2, with 8 bases that match TRBD1. CDR1 MNHEY and CDR2 SMNVEV come from the germline V gene (reference sequence). This CDR3 has 12 amino acids. J lost 12 bases, V lost 5 bases, and 8 bases had no gene match.

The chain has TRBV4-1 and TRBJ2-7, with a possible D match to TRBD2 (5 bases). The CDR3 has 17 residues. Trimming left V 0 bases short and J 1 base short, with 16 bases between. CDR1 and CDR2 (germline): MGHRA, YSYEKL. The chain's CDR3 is CASSQDPPEGRSYEQYF. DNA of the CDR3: TGCGCCAGCAGCCAAGACCCTCCCGAGGGTAGGTCCTACGAGCAGTACTTC.

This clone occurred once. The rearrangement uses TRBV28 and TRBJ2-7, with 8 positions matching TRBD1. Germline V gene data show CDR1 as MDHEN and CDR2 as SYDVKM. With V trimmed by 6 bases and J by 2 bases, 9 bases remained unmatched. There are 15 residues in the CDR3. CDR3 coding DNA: TGTGCCAGCAGGGGGGGATGGACAGGGCCCTACGAGCAGTACTTC. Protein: CASRGGWTGPYEQYF.